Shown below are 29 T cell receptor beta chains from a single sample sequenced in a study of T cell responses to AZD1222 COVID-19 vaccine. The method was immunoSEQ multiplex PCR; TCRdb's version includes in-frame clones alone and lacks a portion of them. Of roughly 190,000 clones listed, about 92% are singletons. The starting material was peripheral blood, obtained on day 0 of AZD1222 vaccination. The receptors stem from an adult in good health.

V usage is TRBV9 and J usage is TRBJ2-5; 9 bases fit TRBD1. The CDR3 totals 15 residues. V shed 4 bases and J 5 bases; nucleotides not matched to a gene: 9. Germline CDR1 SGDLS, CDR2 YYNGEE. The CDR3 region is CASSKRTGDVETQYF. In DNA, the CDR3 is TGTGCCAGCAGCAAACGGACAGGGGATGTTGAGACCCAGTACTTC.

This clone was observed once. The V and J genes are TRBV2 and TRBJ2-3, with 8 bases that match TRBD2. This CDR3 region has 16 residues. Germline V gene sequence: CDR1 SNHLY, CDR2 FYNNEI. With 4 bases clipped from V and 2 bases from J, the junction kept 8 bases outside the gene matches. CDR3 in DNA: TGTGCCAGCAGTGCCGCACTAGCGGAGGCCACAGATACGCAGTATTTT. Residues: CASSAALAEATDTQYF.

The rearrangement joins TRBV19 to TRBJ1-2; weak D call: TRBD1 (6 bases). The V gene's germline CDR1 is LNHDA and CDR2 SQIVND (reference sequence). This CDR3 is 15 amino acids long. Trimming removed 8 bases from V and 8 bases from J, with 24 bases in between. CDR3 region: CASARNSPQGSGYTF. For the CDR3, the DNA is TGTGCCAGTGCCCGAAATTCTCCACAGGGAAGCGGCTACACCTTC.

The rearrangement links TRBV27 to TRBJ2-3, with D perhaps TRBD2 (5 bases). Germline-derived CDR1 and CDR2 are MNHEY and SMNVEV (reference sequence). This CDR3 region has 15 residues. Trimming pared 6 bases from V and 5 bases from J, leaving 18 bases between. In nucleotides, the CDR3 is TGTGCCAGCAGGAGCTCGCGGACTCCGATAGATACGCAGTATTTT. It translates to CASRSSRTPIDTQYF.

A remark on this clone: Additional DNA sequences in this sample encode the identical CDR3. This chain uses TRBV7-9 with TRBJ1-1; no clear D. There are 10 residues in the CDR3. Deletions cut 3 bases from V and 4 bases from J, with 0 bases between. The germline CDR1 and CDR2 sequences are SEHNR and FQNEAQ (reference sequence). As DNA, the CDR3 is TGTGCCAGCAGCTTCACTGAAGCTTTCTTT. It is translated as CASSFTEAFF.

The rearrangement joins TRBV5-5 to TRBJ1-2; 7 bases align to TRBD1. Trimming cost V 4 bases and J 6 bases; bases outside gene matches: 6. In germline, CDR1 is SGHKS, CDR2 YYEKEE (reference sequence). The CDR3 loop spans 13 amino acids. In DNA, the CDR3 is TGTGCCAGCAGCCGGCAGGGGGGAGATGGCTACACCTTC. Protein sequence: CASSRQGGDGYTF.

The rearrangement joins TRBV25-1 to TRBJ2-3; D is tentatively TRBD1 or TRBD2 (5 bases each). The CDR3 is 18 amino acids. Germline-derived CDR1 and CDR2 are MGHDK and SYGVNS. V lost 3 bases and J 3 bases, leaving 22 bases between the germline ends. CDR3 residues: CASSDPSISAGKTDTQYF. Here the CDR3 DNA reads TGTGCCAGCAGTGACCCATCTATTAGCGCAGGGAAAACAGATACGCAGTATTTT.

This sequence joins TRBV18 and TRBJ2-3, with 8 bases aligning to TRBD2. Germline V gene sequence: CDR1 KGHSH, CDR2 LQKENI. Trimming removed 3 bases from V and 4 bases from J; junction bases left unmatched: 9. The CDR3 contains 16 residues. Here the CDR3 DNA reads TGTGCCAGCTCACCCTCCGGGACTAGGGGGGCAGATACGCAGTATTTT. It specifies CASSPSGTRGADTQYF.

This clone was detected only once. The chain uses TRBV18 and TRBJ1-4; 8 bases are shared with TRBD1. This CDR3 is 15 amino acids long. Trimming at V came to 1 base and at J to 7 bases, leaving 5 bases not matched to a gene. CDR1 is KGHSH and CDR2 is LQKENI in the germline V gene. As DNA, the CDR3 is TGTGCCAGCTCACCACTGCAGGGGGCTGGTGAAAAACTGTTTTTT. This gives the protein CASSPLQGAGEKLFF.

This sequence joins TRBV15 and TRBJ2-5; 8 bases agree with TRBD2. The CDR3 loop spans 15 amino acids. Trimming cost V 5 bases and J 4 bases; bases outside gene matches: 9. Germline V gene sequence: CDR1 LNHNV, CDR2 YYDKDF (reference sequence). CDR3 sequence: CATSSPAGGGETQYF. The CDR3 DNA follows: TGTGCCACCAGCTCCCCGGCGGGGGGTGGAGAGACCCAGTACTTC.

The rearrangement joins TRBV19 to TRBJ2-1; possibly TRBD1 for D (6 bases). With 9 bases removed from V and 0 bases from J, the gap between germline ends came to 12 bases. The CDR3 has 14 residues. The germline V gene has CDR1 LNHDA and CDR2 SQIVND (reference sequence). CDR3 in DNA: TGTGCCAGCAGTGTCAGGGGCTCCTACAATGAGCAGTTCTTC. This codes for CASSVRGSYNEQFF.

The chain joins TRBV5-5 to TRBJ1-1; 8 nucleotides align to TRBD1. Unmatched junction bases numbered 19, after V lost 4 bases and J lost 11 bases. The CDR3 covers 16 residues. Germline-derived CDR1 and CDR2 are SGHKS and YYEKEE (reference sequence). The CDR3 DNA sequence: TGTGCCAGCAGCCCGGGGTCAGGGGGCCGAGAGGAAGTGGCTTTCTTT. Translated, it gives CASSPGSGGREEVAFF.

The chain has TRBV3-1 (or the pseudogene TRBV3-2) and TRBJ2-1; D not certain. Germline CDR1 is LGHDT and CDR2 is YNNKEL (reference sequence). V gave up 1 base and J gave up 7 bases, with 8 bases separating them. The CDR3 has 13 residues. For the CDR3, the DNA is TGTGCCAGCAGCCAAGGCCCTCCAAATGAGCAGTTCTTC. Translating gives CASSQGPPNEQFF.

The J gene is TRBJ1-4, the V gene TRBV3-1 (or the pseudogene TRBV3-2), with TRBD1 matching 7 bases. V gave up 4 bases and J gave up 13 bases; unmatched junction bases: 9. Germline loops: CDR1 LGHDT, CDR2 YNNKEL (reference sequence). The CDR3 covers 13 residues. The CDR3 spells CASSPRGRGGLFF. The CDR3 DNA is TGTGCCAGCAGCCCAAGGGGGCGCGGGGGACTGTTTTTT.

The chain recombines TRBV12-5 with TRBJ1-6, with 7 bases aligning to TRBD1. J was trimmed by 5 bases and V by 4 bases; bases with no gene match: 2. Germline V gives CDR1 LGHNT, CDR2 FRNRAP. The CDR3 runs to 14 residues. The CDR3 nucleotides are TGTGCTAGTGGTTCGGGACAGAATAATTCACCCCTCCACTTT. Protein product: CASGSGQNNSPLHF.

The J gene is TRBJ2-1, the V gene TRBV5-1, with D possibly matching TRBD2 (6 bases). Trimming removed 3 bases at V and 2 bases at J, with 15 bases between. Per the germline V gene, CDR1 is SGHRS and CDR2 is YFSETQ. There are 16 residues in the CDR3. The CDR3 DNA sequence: TGCGCCAGCAGCTCTTTTCCGGGAGACGCCTACAATGAGCAGTTCTTC. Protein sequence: CASSSFPGDAYNEQFF.

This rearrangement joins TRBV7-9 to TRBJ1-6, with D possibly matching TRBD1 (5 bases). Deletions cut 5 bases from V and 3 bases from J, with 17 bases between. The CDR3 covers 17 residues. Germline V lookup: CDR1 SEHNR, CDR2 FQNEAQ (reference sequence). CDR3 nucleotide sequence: TGTGCCAGCAGCCCGCCCTGGGGGGAAGTCTATAATTCACCCCTCCACTTT. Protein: CASSPPWGEVYNSPLHF.

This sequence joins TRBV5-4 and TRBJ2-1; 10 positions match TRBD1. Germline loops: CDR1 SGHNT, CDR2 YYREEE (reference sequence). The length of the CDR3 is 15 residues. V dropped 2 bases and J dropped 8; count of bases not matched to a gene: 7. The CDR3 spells CASSFEGQGLDEQFF. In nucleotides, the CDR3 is TGTGCCAGCAGCTTCGAGGGACAGGGGCTCGATGAGCAGTTCTTC.

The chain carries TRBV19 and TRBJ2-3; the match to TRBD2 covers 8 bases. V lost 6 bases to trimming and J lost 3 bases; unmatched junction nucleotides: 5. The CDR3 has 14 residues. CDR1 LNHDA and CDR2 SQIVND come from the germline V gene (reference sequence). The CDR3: CASRFGGRTDTQYF. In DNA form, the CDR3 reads TGTGCCAGTAGGTTTGGCGGGAGGACAGATACGCAGTATTTT.

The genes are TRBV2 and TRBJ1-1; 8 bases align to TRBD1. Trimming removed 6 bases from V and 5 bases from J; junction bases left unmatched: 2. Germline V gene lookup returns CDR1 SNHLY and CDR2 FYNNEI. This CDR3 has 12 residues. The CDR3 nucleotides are TGTGCCAGCAGCACAGGGGGTACTGAAGCTTTCTTT. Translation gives CASSTGGTEAFF.

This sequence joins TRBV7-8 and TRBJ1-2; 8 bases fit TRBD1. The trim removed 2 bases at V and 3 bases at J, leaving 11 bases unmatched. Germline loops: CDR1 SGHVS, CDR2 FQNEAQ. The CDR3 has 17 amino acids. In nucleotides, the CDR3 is TGTGCCAGCAGCTTAAATTCTGCGGGACAGGCTTACTATGGCTACACCTTC. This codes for CASSLNSAGQAYYGYTF.

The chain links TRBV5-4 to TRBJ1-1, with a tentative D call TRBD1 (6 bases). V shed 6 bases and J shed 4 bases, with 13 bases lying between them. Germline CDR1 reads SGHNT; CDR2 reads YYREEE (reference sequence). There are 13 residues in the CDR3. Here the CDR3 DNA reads TGTGCCAGCAAGTTACAGGGTACCACTGAAGCTTTCTTT. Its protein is CASKLQGTTEAFF.

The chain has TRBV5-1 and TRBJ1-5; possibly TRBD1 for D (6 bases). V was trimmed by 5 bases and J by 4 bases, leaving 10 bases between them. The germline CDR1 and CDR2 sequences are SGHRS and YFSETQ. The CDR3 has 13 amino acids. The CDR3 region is CASSVGQNQPQHF. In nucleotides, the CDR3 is TGCGCCAGCAGTGTAGGACAGAATCAGCCCCAGCATTTT.

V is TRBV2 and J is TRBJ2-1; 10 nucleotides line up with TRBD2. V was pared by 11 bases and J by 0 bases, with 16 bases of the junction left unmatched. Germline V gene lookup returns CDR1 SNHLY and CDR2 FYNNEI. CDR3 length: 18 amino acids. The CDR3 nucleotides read TGTGCCCAAGGGGCGCGGCTAGCGGGGGCCCACTCCTACAATGAGCAGTTCTTC. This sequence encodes CAQGARLAGAHSYNEQFF. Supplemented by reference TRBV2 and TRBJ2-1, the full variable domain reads EPEVTQTPSHQVTQMGQEVILRCVPISNHLYFYWYRQILGQKVEFLVSFYNNEISEKSEIFDDQFSVERPDGSNFTLKIRSTKLEDSAMYFCAQGARLAGAHSYNEQFFGPGTRLTVL.

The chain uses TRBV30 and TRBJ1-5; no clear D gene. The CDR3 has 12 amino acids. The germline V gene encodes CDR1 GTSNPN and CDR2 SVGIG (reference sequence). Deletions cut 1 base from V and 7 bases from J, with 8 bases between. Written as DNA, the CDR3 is TGTGCCTGGAGTGACCCCCTGCAGCCCCAGCATTTT. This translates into CAWSDPLQPQHF. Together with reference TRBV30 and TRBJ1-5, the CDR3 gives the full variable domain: SQTIHQWPATLVQPVGSPLSLECTVEGTSNPNLYWYRQAAGRGLQLLFYSVGIGQISSEVPQNLSASRPQDRQFILSSKKLLLSDSGFYLCAWSDPLQPQHFGDGTRLSIL.

The CDR3 DNA follows: TGTGCCAGCAGCCCAGTACAGGGGGCCTACAATGAGCAGTTCTTC. Protein: CASSPVQGAYNEQFF. The chain is built from TRBV11-2 and TRBJ2-1; 8 nucleotides agree with TRBD1. This CDR3 has 15 amino acids. Per the germline V gene, CDR1 is SGHAT and CDR2 is FQNNGV. The junction had 5 bases not matched to a gene; V was cut back by 5 bases and J by 2 bases.

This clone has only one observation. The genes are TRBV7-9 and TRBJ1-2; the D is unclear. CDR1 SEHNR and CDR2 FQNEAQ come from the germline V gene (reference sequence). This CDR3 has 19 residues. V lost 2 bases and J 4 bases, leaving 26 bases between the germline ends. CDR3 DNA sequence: TGTGCCAGCAGCTTAATTTCCCCCAGGCTAACCCCGCTGAGCTATGGCTACACCTTC. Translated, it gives CASSLISPRLTPLSYGYTF.

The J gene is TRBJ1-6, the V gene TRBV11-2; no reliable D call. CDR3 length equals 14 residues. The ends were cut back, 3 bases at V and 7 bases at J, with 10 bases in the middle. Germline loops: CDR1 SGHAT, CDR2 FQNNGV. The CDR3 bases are TGTGCCAGCAGCTTTCCTGGGGAAAATTCACCCCTCCACTTT. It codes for CASSFPGENSPLHF.

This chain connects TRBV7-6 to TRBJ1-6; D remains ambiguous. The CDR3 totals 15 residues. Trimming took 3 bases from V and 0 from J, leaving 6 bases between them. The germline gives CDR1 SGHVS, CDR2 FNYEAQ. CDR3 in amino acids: CASSLGSSYNSPLHF. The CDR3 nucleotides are TGTGCCAGCAGCTTGGGCAGCTCCTATAATTCACCCCTCCACTTT.